These 13 T cell receptor beta chains originate from one sample sequenced in a study of blood T cells in healthy people across ages. Next came a second PCR, run for roughly 6 to 11 cycles, which used a sample-barcoded 5' primer along with a J-beta primer mix. TCRdb re-called the 5' RACE reads through MiXCR, storing one row per CDR3 protein. The sample shows more than 550,000 distinct CDR3 sequences, 22% of them seen only once. Sequenced input: blood. These receptors all come from a man between 65 and 85 years old in good health.

This sequence joins TRBV20-1 and TRBJ2-5, with D tentatively TRBD1 (5 bases). The germline V and J ends were trimmed by 1 base and 3 bases, with 9 bases remaining between them. CDR3 length: 13 amino acids. CDR1 and CDR2 (germline): DFQATT, SNEGSKA (reference sequence). For the CDR3, the DNA is TGCAGTGCTAGAGCGGACACAAAAGAGACCCAGTACTTC. Its protein product is CSARADTKETQYF.

The chain is built from TRBV2 and TRBJ2-4; a possible D gene is TRBD1 (5 bases). CDR1 is SNHLY, CDR2 FYNNEI, per germline. The CDR3 sequence is 14 residues long. V lost 7 bases and J 3 bases, leaving 13 bases between the germline ends. CDR3 protein: CASKAGKGKNIQYF. The CDR3 bases are TGTGCCAGCAAGGCAGGGAAGGGCAAAAACATTCAGTACTTC.

The chain recombines TRBV20-1 with TRBJ2-3; 8 bases map to TRBD2. The CDR3 runs 15 residues. The germline V gene has CDR1 DFQATT and CDR2 SNEGSKA (reference sequence). Trimming cost V 3 bases and J 2 bases; bases outside gene matches: 7. The CDR3 DNA is TGCAGTGCTAGTTCCGCGGGGGGACCCACAGATACGCAGTATTTT. It codes for CSASSAGGPTDTQYF.

The chain joins TRBV12-3 or TRBV12-4 to TRBJ2-3; D is perhaps TRBD1 (6 bases). V lost 2 bases and J lost 5, with 14 bases in between. This CDR3 spans 15 amino acids. The CDR3 DNA sequence: TGTGCCAGCAGTTTATACAGGGTGCGTGGAGATACGCAGTATTTT. Translating gives CASSLYRVRGDTQYF.

Turning to this clonotype: Relative to the germline gene, one junction end is altered; a read error may explain this. The gene calls are TRBV6-5 and TRBJ2-1; 10 bases map to TRBD2. CDR1 and CDR2 from the germline V gene are MNHEY and SVGAGI. The CDR3 contains 16 residues. The CDR3 spells CVSSYGSGRVYNEQFF. CDR3 DNA sequence: TGTGTCAGCAGTTACGGCAGCGGGAGGGTTTACAATGAGCAGTTCTTC.

This clonotype was seen a handful of times. J is TRBJ1-1 and V is TRBV3-1; D is ambiguous. CDR1 LGHDT and CDR2 YNNKEL come from the germline V gene (reference sequence). Trimming shortened V by 3 bases and J by 1 base, and 9 bases separated the two germline ends. The CDR3 has 14 residues. The CDR3 sequence: CASSHVARNTEAFF. CDR3 nucleotides: TGTGCCAGCAGCCACGTCGCGAGGAACACTGAAGCTTTCTTT.

This clonotype was seen repeatedly, ten times or more. V gene TRBV12-3 or TRBV12-4 combines with J gene TRBJ2-5, with a possible D match to TRBD2 (5 bases). Trimming removed 5 bases at V and 5 bases at J, with 9 bases between. CDR3 length: 12 residues. The DNA for the CDR3 is TGTGCCAGCAGTCCCGGCGGGGAGACCCAGTACTTC. Translating gives CASSPGGETQYF.

This clonotype was seen a handful of times. The rearrangement joins TRBV5-1 to TRBJ2-6; no firm D call. Germline V CDR1 and CDR2: SGHRS, YFSETQ. This CDR3 comprises 13 residues. The V and J ends lost 7 bases and 4 bases respectively, with 9 bases between them. As DNA, the CDR3 is TGCGCCAGCCAGGTGGGGGGGGCCAACGTCCTGACTTTC. This gives the protein CASQVGGANVLTF.

In this sample, this clonotype turned up once. The chain carries TRBV12-3 or TRBV12-4 and TRBJ1-5; D ambiguous. V lost 2 bases and J 5 bases, leaving 16 bases between the germline ends. CDR3 length equals 16 residues. The CDR3 protein is CASSLSDSGGDQPQHF. CDR3 DNA sequence: TGTGCCAGCAGTTTATCGGACTCCGGAGGTGATCAGCCCCAGCATTTT.

This clonotype has a handful of counts. This sequence joins TRBV6-5 and TRBJ2-2, with unresolved D. The V gene lost 6 bases and the J gene lost 6 bases, with 11 bases spanning the gap. This CDR3 has 13 residues. The V gene's germline CDR1 is MNHEY and CDR2 SVGAGI. The CDR3 protein is CASSPGQAGELFF. As DNA, the CDR3 is TGTGCCAGCAGCCCCGGCCAGGCCGGGGAGCTGTTTTTT.

This chain uses TRBV2 with TRBJ2-5; a weak D match, TRBD2 (5 bases). Trimming pared 6 bases from V and 4 bases from J, leaving 21 bases between. CDR1 SNHLY and CDR2 FYNNEI come from the germline V gene. The CDR3 is 16 residues long. As DNA, the CDR3 is TGTGCCAGCAGCCCCTATGAGATGGGGAGAGGAGAGACCCAGTACTTC. It translates to CASSPYEMGRGETQYF.

This rearrangement joins TRBV5-1 to TRBJ2-6, with 7 bases aligning to TRBD1. V lost 4 bases, J lost 0 bases, and 16 bases stayed unmatched. The CDR3 is 20 residues long. Germline assignment: CDR1 SGHRS and CDR2 YFSETQ. The CDR3 here is CASSPWTGGILFSGANVLTF. The CDR3 DNA follows: TGCGCCAGCAGCCCCTGGACAGGCGGAATTCTCTTCTCTGGGGCCAACGTCCTGACTTTC.

This clonotype was observed a handful of times. The gene calls are TRBV5-1 and TRBJ1-1; D is uncertain. Trimming stripped 0 bases from V and 6 bases from J, with 9 bases between. The CDR3 runs to 13 residues. Germline V lookup: CDR1 SGHRS, CDR2 YFSETQ. CDR3 bases: TGCGCCAGCAGCTTGGCGATGGAACCTGAAGCTTTCTTT. Amino acids: CASSLAMEPEAFF. The full variable domain, in which reference TRBV5-1 and TRBJ1-1 provide the parts outside the CDR3, is KAGVTQTPRYLIKTRGQQVTLSCSPISGHRSVSWYQQTPGQGLQFLFEYFSETQRNKGNFPGRFSGRQFSNSRSEMNVSTLELGDSALYLCASSLAMEPEAFFGQGTRLTVV.